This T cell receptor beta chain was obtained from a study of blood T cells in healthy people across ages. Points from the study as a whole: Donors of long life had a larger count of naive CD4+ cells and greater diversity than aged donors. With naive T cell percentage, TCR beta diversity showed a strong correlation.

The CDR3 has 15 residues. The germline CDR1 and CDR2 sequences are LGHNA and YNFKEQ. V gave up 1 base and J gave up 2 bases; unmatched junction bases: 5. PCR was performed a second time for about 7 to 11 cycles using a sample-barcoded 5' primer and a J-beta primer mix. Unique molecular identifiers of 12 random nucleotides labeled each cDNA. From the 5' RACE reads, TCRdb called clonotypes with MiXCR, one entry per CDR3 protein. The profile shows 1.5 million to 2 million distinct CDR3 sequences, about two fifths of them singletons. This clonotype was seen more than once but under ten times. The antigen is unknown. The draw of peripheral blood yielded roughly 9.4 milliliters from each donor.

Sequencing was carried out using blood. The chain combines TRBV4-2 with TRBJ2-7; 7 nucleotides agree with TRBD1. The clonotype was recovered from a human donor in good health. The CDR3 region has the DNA TGTGCCAGCAGCCAAGGGGACAGAAGACCCTACGAGCAGTACTTC. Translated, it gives CASSQGDRRPYEQYF.